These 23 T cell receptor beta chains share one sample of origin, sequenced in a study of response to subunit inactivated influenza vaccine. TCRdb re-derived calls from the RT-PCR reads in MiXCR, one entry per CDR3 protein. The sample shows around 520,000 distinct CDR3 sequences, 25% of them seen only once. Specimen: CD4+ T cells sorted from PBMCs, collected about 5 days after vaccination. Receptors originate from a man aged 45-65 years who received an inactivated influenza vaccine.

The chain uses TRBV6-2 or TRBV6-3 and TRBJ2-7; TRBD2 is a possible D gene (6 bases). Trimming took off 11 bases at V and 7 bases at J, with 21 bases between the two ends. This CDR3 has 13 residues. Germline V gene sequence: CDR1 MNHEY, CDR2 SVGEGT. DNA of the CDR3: TGTGCCGCACACGGTGGGGGAGGTCTGGAGCAGTACTTC. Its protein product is CAAHGGGGLEQYF.

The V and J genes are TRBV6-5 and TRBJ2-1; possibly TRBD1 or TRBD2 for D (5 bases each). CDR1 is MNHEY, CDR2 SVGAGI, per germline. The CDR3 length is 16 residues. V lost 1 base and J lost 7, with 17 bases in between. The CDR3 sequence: CASSYFMSGSGNEQFF. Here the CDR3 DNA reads TGTGCCAGCAGTTACTTTATGTCGGGATCAGGGAATGAGCAGTTCTTC.

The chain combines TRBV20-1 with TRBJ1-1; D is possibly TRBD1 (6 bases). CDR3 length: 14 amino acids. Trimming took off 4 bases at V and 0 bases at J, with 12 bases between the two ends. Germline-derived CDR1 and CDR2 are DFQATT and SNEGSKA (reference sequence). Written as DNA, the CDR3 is TGCAGTGCTATCCAGGGGAGGATGAACACTGAAGCTTTCTTT. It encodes CSAIQGRMNTEAFF.

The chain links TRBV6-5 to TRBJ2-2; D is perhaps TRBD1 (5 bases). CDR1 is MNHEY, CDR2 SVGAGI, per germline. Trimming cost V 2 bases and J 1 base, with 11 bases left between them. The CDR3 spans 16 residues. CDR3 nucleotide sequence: TGTGCCAGCAGTTACGATAGGGGTTTGAACACCGGGGAGCTGTTTTTT. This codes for CASSYDRGLNTGELFF.

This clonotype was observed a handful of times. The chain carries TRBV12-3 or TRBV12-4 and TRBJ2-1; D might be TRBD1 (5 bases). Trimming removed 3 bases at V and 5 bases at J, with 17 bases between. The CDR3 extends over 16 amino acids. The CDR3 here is CASSFRARRDDNEQFF. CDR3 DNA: TGTGCCAGCAGTTTCAGGGCCCGCCGTGATGACAATGAGCAGTTCTTC.

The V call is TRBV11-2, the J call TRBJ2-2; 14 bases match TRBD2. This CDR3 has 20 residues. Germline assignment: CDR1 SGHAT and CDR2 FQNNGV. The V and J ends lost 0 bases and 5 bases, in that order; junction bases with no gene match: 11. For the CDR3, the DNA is TGTGCCAGCAGCTTAGATCCTACCGGGACTAGCGGGAGTCGGACCGGGGAGCTGTTTTTT. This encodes CASSLDPTGTSGSRTGELFF.

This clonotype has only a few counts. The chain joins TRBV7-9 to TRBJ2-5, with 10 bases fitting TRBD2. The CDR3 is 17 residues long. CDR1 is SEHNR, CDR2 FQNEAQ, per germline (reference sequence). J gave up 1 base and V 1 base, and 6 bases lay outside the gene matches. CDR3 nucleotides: TGTGCCAGCAGCTTAGTGGTGCGGACTAGCGGCCAAGAGACCCAGTACTTC. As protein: CASSLVVRTSGQETQYF. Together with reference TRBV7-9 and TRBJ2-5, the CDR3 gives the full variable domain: DTGVSQNPRHKITKRGQNVTFRCDPISEHNRLYWYRQTLGQGPEFLTYFQNEAQLEKSRLLSDRFSAERPKGSFSTLEIQRTEQGDSAMYLCASSLVVRTSGQETQYFGPGTRLLVL.

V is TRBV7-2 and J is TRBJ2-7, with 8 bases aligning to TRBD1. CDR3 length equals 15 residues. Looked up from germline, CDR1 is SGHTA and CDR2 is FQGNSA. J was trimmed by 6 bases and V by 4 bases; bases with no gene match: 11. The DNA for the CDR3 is TGTGCCAGCAGCTCACAGGGGGGAGACAAAGTCGAGCAGTACTTC. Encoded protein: CASSSQGGDKVEQYF.

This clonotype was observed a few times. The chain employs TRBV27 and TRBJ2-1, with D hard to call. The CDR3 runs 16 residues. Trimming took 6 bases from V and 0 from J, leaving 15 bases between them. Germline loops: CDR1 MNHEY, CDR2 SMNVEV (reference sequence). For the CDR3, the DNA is TGTGCCAGCAGCGGGTCTCGCGTTAGCTCCTACAATGAGCAGTTCTTC. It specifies CASSGSRVSSYNEQFF.

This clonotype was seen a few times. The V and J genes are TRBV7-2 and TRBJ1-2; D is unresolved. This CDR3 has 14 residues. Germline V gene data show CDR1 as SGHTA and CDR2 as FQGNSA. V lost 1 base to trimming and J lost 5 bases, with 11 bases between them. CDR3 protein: CASSLGYSEYGYTF. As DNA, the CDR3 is TGTGCCAGCAGCTTAGGATACAGCGAGTATGGCTACACCTTC.

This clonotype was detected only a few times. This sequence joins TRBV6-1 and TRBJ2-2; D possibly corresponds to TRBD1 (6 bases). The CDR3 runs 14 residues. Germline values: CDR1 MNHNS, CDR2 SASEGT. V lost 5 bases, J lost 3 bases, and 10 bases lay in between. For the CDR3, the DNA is TGTGCCAGCAGTAAGAACAGGGACACCGGGGAGCTGTTTTTT. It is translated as CASSKNRDTGELFF.

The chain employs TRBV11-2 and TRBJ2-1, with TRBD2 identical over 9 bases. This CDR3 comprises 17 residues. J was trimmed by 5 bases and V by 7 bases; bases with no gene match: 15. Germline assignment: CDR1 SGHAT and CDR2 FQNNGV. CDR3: CASNSAGGTEFHNEQFF. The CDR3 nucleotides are TGTGCCAGCAATTCGGCGGGGGGGACAGAATTTCACAATGAGCAGTTCTTC.

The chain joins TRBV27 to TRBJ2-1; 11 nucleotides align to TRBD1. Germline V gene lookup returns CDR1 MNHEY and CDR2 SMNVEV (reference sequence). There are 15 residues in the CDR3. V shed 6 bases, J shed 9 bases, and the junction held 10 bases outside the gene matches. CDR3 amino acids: CASRSGQGGSVEQFF. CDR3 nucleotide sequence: TGTGCCAGCAGGTCGGGACAGGGGGGTTCGGTTGAGCAGTTCTTC.

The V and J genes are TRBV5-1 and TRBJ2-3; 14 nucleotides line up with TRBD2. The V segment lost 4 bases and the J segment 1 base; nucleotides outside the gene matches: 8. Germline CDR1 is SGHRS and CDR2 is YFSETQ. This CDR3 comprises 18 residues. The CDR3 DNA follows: TGCGCCAGCAGCCCGGGACTAGCGGGGGCGACACGCACAGATACGCAGTATTTT. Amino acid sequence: CASSPGLAGATRTDTQYF.

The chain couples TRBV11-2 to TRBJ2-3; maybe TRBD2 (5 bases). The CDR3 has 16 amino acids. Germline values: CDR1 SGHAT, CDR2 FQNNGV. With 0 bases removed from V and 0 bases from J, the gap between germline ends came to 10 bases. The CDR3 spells CASSLERLHSTDTQYF. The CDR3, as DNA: TGTGCCAGCAGCTTAGAACGACTACATAGCACAGATACGCAGTATTTT.

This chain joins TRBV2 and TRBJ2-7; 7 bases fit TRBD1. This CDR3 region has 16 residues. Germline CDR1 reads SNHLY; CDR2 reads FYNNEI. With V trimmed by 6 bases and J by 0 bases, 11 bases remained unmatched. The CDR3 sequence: CASRRTGAISSYEQYF. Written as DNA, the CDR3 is TGTGCCAGCAGGAGAACAGGGGCCATTAGCTCCTACGAGCAGTACTTC.

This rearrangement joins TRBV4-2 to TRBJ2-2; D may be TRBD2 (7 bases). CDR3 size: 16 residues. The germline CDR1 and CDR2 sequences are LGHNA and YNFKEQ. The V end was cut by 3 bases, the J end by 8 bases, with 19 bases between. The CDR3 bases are TGTGCCAGCAGCCATCCCGAGGGGGGGGCATCGGGGGAGCTGTTTTTT. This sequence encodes CASSHPEGGASGELFF.

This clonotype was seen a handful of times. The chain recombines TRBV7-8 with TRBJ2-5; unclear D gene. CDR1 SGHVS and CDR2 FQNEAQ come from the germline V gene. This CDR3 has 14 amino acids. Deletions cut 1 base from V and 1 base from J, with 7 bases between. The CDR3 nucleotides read TGTGCCAGCAGCTTAGTTCTGTTCCAAGAGACCCAGTACTTC. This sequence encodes CASSLVLFQETQYF.

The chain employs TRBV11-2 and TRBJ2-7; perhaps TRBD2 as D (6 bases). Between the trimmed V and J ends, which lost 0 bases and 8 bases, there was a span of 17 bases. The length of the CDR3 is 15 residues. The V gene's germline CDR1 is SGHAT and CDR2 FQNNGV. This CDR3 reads CASSLDLTGASKQYF. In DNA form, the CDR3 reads TGTGCCAGCAGCTTAGATCTAACGGGAGCGTCCAAGCAGTACTTC.

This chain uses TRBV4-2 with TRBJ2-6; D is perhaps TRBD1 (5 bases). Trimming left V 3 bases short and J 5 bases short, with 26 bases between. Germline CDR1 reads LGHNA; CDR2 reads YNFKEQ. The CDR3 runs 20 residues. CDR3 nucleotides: TGTGCCAGCAGCCATCCCAACGACAGAACCCGCCTCTTAAGGGCCAACGTCCTGACTTTC. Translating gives CASSHPNDRTRLLRANVLTF.

The CDR3: CASSPYGLTIGEKLFF. In DNA, the CDR3 is TGTGCCAGCTCACCGTACGGTCTTACCATAGGTGAAAAACTGTTTTTT. V and J are TRBV18 and TRBJ1-4; D uncertain. CDR1 is KGHSH and CDR2 is LQKENI in the germline V gene. CDR3 length: 16 amino acids. V was pared by 3 bases and J by 7 bases, with 18 bases between. Looking up the rest from reference TRBV18 and TRBJ1-4 gives the full variable domain: NAGVMQNPRHLVRRRGQEARLRCSPMKGHSHVYWYRQLPEEGLKFMVYLQKENIIDESGMPKERFSAEFPKEGPSILRIQQVVRGDSAAYFCASSPYGLTIGEKLFFGSGTQLSVL.

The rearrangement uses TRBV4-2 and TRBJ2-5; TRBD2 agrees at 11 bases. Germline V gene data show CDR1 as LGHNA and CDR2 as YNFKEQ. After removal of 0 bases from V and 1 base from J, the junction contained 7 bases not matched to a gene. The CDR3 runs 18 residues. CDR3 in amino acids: CASSQDPSGTSGQETQYF. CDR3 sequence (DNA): TGTGCCAGCAGCCAAGATCCGTCCGGGACTAGCGGCCAAGAGACCCAGTACTTC.

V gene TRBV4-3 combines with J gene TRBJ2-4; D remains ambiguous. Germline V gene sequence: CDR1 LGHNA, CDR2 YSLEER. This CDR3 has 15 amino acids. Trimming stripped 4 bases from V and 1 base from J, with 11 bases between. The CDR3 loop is CASSPASRAKNIQYF. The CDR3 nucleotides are TGCGCCAGCAGCCCTGCGAGCAGGGCCAAAAACATTCAGTACTTC.